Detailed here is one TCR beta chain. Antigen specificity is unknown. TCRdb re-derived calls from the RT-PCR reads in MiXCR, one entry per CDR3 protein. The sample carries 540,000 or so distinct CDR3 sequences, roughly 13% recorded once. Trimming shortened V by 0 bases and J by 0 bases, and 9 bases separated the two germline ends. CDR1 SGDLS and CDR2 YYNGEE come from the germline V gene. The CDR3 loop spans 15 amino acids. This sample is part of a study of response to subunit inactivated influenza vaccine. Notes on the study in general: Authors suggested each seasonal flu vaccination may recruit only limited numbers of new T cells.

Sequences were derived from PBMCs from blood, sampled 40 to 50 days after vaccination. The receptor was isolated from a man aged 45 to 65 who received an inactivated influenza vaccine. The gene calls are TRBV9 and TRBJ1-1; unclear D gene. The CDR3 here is CASSVGAAVNTEAFF. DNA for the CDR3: TGTGCCAGCAGCGTAGGGGCAGCTGTGAACACTGAAGCTTTCTTT.